These T cell receptor beta chains were read from a single sample in a study of shared clonotypes between healthy human individuals. Produced via immunoSEQ multiplex PCR; TCRdb's table is partial and in-frame only. The sample has 1,100,000 or so clones, more than 75% seen once. The specimen sequenced was memory CD4+ T cells from PBMCs. Receptors originate from a man aged 18 to 29 in good health. Some clones in this sample may be carry-over from other donors' samples. The CDR3 runs from the conserved cysteine through the conserved F or W. The D gene is left open where the match is weak. Clone sizes are given selectively: once, few, many, or a class where the clone is expanded.

j_gene	v_gene	d_gene	abundance	CDR3nt	CDR3aa
TRBJ1-4	TRBV9	.	.	TGTGCCAGCAGCGTAGGGGGGATACCAACTAATGAAAAACTGTTTTTT	CASSVGGIPTNEKLFF
TRBJ2-7	TRBV27	.	few	TGTGCCAGCACCCCAGGGGGGACTTCCTACGAGCAGTACTTC	CASTPGGTSYEQYF
TRBJ1-4	TRBV5-1	.	few	TGCGCCAGCAGCTGGGGAAGCTCAAACGCCGAAAAACTGTTTTTT	CASSWGSSNAEKLFF
TRBJ2-5	TRBV5-4	.	.	TGTGCCAGCAGATTTCTTGGGGCGGCTCAAGAGACCCAGTACTTC	CASRFLGAAQETQYF
TRBJ2-3	TRBV5-1	TRBD2	once	TGCGCCAGCAGCTTGCCCGGGGGGGAAACAGATACGCAGTATTTT	CASSLPGGETDTQYF
TRBJ1-4	TRBV5-1	.	.	TGCGCCAGCAGCTTGGACATTTCCCGCCCACTGTTTTTT	CASSLDISRPLFF
TRBJ1-4	TRBV5-8	.	.	TGTGCCAGCAGCTTGGGTCGCGGGACACGAGGAGCAACTAATGAAAAACTGTTTTTT	CASSLGRGTRGATNEKLFF
TRBJ2-5	TRBV28	TRBD2	.	TGTGCCAGCAGCCTAGGTCGGAACGGGAGGGCGGGGACCCAGTACTTC	CASSLGRNGRAGTQYF
TRBJ2-7	TRBV7-6	TRBD1	.	TGTGCCAGCAGCTTAGAGACAGGGGCTAAGTACGAGCAGTACTTC	CASSLETGAKYEQYF
TRBJ1-4	TRBV29-1	TRBD1	few	TGCAGCGCAGCCAGGGGGATAGGTGAAAAACTGTTTTTT	CSAARGIGEKLFF
TRBJ2-3	TRBV27	.	.	TGTGCCAGCAGTTTTGGGTGGAGGGGAGGGGGGGATACGCAGTATTTT	CASSFGWRGGGDTQYF
TRBJ2-7	TRBV7-6	TRBD2	.	TGTGCCAGCAGCTTAGCGGGAGGGCCTTCCTCCTACGAGCAGTACTTC	CASSLAGGPSSYEQYF
TRBJ2-4	TRBV4-3	.	.	TGCGCCAGCAGCCAAGATGGAATAAACATTCAGTACTTC	CASSQDGINIQYF
TRBJ2-7	TRBV18	.	.	TGTGCCAGCTCACCCCACGGGGGTACCTACGAGCAGTACTTC	CASSPHGGTYEQYF
TRBJ2-1	TRBV18	TRBD1	.	TGTGCCAGCTCACCACTCAGAACAGGGGGCGCCGGGTACAATGAGCAGTTCTTC	CASSPLRTGGAGYNEQFF
TRBJ2-2	TRBV12-5	TRBD1	few	TGTGCTAGTGGAACCGGGACAGCGAACACCGGGGAGCTGTTTTTT	CASGTGTANTGELFF
TRBJ2-7	TRBV27	.	.	TGTGCCAGCAGTGCGACAGGGACTCCCTACGAGCAGTACTTC	CASSATGTPYEQYF
TRBJ1-2	TRBV5-1	.	.	TGCGCCAGCAGCTTGCGGCAGGGGACTAACTATGGCTACACCTTC	CASSLRQGTNYGYTF
TRBJ2-5	TRBV6-1	.	.	TGTGCCAGCAGTGAACGGGAGACCCAGTACTTC	CASSERETQYF
TRBJ1-6	TRBV2	.	.	TGTGCCAGCAGTGGGGGTTCCTATAATTCACCCCTCCACTTT	CASSGGSYNSPLHF
TRBJ2-7	TRBV5-8	TRBD2	few	TGTGCCAGCAGCTTGGGACTAGCGAACGACGAGCAGTACTTC	CASSLGLANDEQYF